In its sample, the clone carrying this T cell receptor (beta chain) was seen many times. Its target is unknown. Clinicians diagnosed using symptoms, serum thyroxine, TRAb, thyroid ultrasound and orbital computed tomography. Beta-chain TCR CDR3 regions were amplified from RNA transcripts. Amplification began with first-round RT-PCR using HTBI primers, then second-round multiplex PCR was performed. TCRdb ran MiXCR on the multiplex PCR reads and lists one entry per CDR3 protein. The sample holds 600,000 to 950,000 distinct CDR3 sequences, about 44% seen once. The sample belongs to a study of Graves' ophthalmopathy and Graves' hyperthyroidism. Study-level information: The authors collected peripheral blood at initial diagnosis, before any treatment.

The CDR3 loop spans 13 amino acids. Germline-derived CDR1 and CDR2 are SQVTM and ANQGSEA. Trimming stripped 3 bases from V and 6 bases from J, with 15 bases between. The study, taken as a whole, reports: Blood also held most thyroid clonotypes expanded above 0.001 frequency.

Sequencing used peripheral blood. The rearrangement uses TRBV29-1 and TRBJ2-7; D is ambiguous. The clonotype comes from an adult man with Graves' ophthalmopathy. This CDR3 is CSVDGYTPSEQYF. CDR3 sequence (DNA): TGCAGCGTTGACGGTTACACCCCCAGCGAGCAGTACTTC.